This TCR beta chain was recorded in a study of CD4 T cells in relation to SARS-CoV-2 and coronaviruses. Study-level results: Pre-pandemic and post-infection samples never came from the same donor.

This clone was counted a few times. Its cognate antigen is unknown. Measured with immunoSEQ multiplex PCR; TCRdb has only the in-frame clones, and not every one. This sample has some 40,000 clones, with 70% to 90% found just once. The TCR comes from an adult with COVID-19. Source material: memory CD4+ T cells from PBMCs.

The CDR3 protein is CASSLQGTGELFF. The CDR3 DNA sequence: TGTGCCAGCAGCCTCCAGGGTACCGGGGAGCTGTTTTTT. V and J are TRBV13 and TRBJ2-2, with D possibly being TRBD1 (5 bases). There are 13 residues in the CDR3. Trimming stripped 5 bases from V and 5 bases from J, with 9 bases between. In germline, CDR1 is PRHDT, CDR2 FYEKMQ (reference sequence).